This T cell receptor beta chain originates from a study of OX40 agonist ivuxolimab in advanced cancers. Study-level background: Ivuxolimab, which patients received intravenously every 2 weeks, was dosed at 0.01 to 10 mg/kg.

TCRdb keeps only in-frame clones here, not all; method: immunoSEQ multiplex PCR. The profile shows around 65,000 clones, roughly 90% of them singletons. Prior autoimmune disease or systemic immunosuppression barred patients. Germline loops: CDR1 MNHNY, CDR2 SVGAGI (reference sequence). The CDR3 has 15 amino acids. The V end was cut by 2 bases, the J end by 2 bases, with 12 bases between. On this clone: Its specificity is unknown.

Broader study findings: On average, a greater number of expanded clones characterised CD8+ T cells relative to CD4+.

This receptor was identified in an adult with an advanced solid tumor such as melanoma, head and neck, liver or kidney cancer. This specimen was CD4+ or CD8+ T cells sorted from blood, taken in a trial of the OX40 agonist ivuxolimab. The rearrangement links TRBV6-6 to TRBJ2-5, with D unclear. The CDR3 reads CASSYGRTGQETQYF. Written as DNA, the CDR3 is TGTGCCAGCAGTTACGGCCGAACCGGGCAAGAGACCCAGTACTTC.